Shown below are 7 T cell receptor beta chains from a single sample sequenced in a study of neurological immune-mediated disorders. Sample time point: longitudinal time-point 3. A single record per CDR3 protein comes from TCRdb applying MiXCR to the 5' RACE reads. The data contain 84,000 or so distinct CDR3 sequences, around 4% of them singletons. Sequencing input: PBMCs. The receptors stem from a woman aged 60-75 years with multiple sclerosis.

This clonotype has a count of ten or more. The CDR3 DNA sequence: TGCGCCAGCCTCCTCTCCGGGGACACCGGGGAGCTGTTTTTT. Protein: CASLLSGDTGELFF. The chain has TRBV5-1 and TRBJ2-2, with D perhaps TRBD2 (5 bases). V was clipped by 7 bases and J by 3 bases, with 13 bases between them. Germline assignment: CDR1 SGHRS and CDR2 YFSETQ. The CDR3 covers 14 residues.

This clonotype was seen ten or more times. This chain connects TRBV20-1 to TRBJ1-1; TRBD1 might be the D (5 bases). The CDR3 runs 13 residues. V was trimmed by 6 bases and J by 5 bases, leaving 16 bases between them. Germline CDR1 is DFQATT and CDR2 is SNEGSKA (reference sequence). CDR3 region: CSAQTEMETEAFF. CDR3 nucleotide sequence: TGCAGTGCCCAGACAGAGATGGAAACTGAAGCTTTCTTT.

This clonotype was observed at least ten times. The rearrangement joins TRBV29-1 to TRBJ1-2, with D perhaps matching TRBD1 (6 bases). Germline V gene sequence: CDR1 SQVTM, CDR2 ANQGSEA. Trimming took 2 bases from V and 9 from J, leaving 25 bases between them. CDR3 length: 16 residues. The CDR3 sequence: CSVEYRRGVGGHRYTF. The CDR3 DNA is TGCAGCGTTGAATATCGTCGTGGGGTGGGGGGCCATCGCTACACCTTC.

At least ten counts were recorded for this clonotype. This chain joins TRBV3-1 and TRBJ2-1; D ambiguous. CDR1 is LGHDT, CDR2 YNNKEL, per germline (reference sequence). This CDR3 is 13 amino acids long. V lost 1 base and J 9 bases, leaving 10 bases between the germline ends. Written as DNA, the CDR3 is TGTGCCAGCAGCCAAGTCCCTTTGGGTGAGCAGTTCTTC. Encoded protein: CASSQVPLGEQFF.

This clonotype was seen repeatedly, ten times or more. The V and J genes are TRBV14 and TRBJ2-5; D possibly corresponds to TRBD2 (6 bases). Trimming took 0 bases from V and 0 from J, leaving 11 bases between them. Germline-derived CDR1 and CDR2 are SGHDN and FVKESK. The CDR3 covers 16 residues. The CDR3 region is CASSQDQDYYQETQYF. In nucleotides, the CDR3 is TGTGCCAGCAGCCAAGATCAGGACTACTACCAAGAGACCCAGTACTTC.

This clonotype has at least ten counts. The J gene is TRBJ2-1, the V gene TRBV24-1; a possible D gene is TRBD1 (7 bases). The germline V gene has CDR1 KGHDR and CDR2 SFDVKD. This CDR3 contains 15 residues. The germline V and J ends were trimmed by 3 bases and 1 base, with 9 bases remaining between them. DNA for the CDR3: TGTGCCACCAGTGATGCGGGACAGTCCTACAATGAGCAGTTCTTC. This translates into CATSDAGQSYNEQFF.

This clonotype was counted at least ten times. This chain's CDR3 is CASLRGPNTGELFF. In DNA, the CDR3 is TGTGCCAGCCTTAGGGGGCCGAACACCGGGGAGCTGTTTTTT. The rearrangement joins TRBV6-5 to TRBJ2-2, with TRBD1 matching over 7 bases. Per the germline V gene, CDR1 is MNHEY and CDR2 is SVGAGI. The V and J ends lost 8 bases and 0 bases, in that order; junction bases with no gene match: 3. CDR3 length: 14 amino acids.